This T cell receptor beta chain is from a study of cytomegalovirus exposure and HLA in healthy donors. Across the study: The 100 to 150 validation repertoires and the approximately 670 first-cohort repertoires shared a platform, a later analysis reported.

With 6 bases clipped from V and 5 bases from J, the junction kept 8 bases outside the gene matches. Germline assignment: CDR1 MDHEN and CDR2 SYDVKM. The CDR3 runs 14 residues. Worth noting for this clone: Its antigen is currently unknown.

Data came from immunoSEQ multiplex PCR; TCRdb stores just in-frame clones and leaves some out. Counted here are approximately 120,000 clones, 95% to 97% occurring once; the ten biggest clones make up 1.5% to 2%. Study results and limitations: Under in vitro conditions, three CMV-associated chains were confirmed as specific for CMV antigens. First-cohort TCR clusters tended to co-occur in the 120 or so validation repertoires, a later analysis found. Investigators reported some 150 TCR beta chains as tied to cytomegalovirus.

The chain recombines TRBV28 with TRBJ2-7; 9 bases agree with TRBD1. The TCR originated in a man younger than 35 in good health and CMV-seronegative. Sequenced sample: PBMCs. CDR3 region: CASRIRDRVHEQYF. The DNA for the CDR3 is TGTGCCAGCAGAATCCGGGACAGGGTGCACGAGCAGTACTTC.